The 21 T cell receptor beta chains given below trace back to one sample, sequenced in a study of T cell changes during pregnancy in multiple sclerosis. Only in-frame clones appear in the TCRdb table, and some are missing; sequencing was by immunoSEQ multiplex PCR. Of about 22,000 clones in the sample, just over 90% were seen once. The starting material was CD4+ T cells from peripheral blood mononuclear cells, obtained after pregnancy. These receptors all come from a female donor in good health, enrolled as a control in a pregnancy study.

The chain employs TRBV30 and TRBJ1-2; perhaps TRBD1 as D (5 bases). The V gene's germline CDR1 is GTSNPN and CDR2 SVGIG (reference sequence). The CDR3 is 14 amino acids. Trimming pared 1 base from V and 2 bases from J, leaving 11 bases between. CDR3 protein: CAWSARVSNYGYTF. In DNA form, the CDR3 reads TGTGCCTGGAGTGCCAGGGTCTCGAACTATGGCTACACCTTC. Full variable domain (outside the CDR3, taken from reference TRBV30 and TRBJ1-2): SQTIHQWPATLVQPVGSPLSLECTVEGTSNPNLYWYRQAAGRGLQLLFYSVGIGQISSEVPQNLSASRPQDRQFILSSKKLLLSDSGFYLCAWSARVSNYGYTFGSGTRLTVV.

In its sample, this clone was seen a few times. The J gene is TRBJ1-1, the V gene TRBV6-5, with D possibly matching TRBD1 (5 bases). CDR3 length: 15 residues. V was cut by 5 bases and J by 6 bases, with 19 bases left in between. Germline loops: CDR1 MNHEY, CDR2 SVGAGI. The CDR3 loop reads CASSPSWGVGAEAFF. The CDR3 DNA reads TGTGCCAGCAGTCCAAGTTGGGGGGTGGGGGCTGAAGCTTTCTTT.

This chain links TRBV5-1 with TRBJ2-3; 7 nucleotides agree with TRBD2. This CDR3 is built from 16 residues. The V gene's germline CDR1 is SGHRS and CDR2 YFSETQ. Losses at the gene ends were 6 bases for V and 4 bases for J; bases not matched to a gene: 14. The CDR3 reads CASTPGLAGVSDTQYF. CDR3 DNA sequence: TGCGCCAGCACCCCGGGGTTGGCGGGGGTATCAGATACGCAGTATTTT.

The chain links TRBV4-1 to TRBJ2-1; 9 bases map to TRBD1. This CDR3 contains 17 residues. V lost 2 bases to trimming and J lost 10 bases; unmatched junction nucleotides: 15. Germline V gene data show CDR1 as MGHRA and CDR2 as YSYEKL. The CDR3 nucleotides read TGCGCCAGCAGCCAACCCCCGGGACAGGGAATCGGGAGAGAGCAGTTCTTC. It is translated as CASSQPPGQGIGREQFF.

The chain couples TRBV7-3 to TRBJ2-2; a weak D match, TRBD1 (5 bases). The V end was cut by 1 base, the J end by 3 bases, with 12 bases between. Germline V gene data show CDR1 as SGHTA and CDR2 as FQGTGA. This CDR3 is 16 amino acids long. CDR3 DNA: TGTGCCAGCAGCTTAATTCAGGGCTTTCACACCGGGGAGCTGTTTTTT. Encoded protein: CASSLIQGFHTGELFF.

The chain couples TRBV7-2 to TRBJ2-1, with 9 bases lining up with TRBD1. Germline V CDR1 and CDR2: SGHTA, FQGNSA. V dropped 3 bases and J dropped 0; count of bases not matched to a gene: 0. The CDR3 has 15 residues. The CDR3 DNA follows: TGTGCCAGCAGCTTGGACAGGGGCTCCTACAATGAGCAGTTCTTC. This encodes CASSLDRGSYNEQFF.

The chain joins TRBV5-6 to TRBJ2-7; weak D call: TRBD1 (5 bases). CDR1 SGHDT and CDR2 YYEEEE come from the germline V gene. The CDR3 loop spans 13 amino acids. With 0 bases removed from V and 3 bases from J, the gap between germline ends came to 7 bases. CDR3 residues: CASSLGTIYEQYF. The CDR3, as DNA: TGTGCCAGCAGCTTGGGGACAATCTACGAGCAGTACTTC. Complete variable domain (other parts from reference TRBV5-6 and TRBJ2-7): DAGVTQSPTHLIKTRGQQVTLRCSPKSGHDTVSWYQQALGQGPQFIFQYYEEEERQRGNFPDRFSGHQFPNYSSELNVNALLLGDSALYLCASSLGTIYEQYFGPGTRLTVT.

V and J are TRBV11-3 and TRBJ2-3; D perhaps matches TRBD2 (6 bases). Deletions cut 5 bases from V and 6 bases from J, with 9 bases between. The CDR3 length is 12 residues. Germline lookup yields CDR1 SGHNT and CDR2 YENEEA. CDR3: CASSQLADTQYF. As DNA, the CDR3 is TGTGCCAGCAGCCAACTAGCTGATACGCAGTATTTT.

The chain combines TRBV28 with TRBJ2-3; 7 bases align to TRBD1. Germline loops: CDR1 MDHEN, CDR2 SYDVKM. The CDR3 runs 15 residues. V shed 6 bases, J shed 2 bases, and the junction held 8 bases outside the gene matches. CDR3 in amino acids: CASSRRTGYTDTQYF. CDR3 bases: TGTGCCAGCAGCCGCAGGACAGGATACACAGATACGCAGTATTTT. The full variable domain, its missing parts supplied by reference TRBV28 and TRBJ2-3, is DVKVTQSSRYLVKRTGEKVFLECVQDMDHENMFWYRQDPGLGLRLIYFSYDVKMKEKGDIPEGYSVSREKKERFSLILESASTNQTSMYLCASSRRTGYTDTQYFGPGTRLTVL.

For the CDR3, the DNA is TGCGCCAGCAGCTCCTCCAGGGGACTAGCGGGAGGGGAGACCCAGTACTTC. Protein: CASSSSRGLAGGETQYF. The V call is TRBV5-1, the J call TRBJ2-5; 16 nucleotides match TRBD2. In germline, CDR1 is SGHRS, CDR2 YFSETQ. The CDR3 extends over 17 amino acids. The J segment lost 5 bases and the V segment lost 3 bases, leaving 7 bases of the junction unmatched. The whole variable domain, remainder taken from reference TRBV5-1 and TRBJ2-5, is KAGVTQTPRYLIKTRGQQVTLSCSPISGHRSVSWYQQTPGQGLQFLFEYFSETQRNKGNFPGRFSGRQFSNSRSEMNVSTLELGDSALYLCASSSSRGLAGGETQYFGPGTRLLVL.

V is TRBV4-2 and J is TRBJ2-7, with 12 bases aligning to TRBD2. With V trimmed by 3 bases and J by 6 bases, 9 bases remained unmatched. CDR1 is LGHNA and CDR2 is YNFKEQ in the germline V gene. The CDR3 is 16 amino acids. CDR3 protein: CASSHSTGLAGREQYF. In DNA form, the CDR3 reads TGTGCCAGCAGCCATAGTACAGGACTAGCGGGACGCGAGCAGTACTTC.

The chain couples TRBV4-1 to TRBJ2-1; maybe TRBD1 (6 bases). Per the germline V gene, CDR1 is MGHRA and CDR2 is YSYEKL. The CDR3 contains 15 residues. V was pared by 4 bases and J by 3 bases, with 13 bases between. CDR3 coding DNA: TGCGCCAGCAGCCTCATCCAGGACAGCTACAATGAGCAGTTCTTC. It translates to CASSLIQDSYNEQFF.

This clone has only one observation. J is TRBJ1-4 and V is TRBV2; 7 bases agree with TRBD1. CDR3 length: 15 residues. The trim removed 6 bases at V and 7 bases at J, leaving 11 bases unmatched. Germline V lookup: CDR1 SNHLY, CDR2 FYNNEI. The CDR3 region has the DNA TGTGCCAGCAGGGAAAAACAGGGGACGAGTGAAAAACTGTTTTTT. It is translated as CASREKQGTSEKLFF.

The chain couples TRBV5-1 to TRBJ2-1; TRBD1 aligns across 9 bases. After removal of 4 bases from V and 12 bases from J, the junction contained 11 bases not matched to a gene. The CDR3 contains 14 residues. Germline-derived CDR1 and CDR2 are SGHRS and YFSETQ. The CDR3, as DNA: TGCGCCAGCAGCCACCGGGACAGGGTCGTTGGGCAGTTCTTC. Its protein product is CASSHRDRVVGQFF.

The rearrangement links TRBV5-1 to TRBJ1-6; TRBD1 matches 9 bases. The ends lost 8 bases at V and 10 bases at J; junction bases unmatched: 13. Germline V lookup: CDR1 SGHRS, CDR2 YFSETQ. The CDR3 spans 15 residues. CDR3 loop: CASRGQGFIMSPLHF. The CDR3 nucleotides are TGCGCCAGTAGGGGACAGGGATTTATTATGTCACCCCTCCACTTT.

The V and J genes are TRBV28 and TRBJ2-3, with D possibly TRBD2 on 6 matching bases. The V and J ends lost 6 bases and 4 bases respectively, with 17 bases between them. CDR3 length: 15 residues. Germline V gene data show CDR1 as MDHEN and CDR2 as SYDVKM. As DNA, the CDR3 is TGTGCCAGCAGGAGAAAGGGAGCTAGCGCAGATACGCAGTATTTT. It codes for CASRRKGASADTQYF.

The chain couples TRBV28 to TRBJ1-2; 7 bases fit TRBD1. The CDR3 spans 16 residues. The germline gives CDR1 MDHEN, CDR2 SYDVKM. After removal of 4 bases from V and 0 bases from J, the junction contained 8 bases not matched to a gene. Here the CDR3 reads CASSYGQADANYGYTF. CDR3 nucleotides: TGTGCCAGCAGTTACGGACAGGCCGACGCTAACTATGGCTACACCTTC.

The CDR3 DNA follows: TGTGCCAGCAGTCAGTACAGGGGGGAGAAAGCTTTCTTT. Amino acids: CASSQYRGEKAFF. V gene TRBV27 combines with J gene TRBJ1-1, with TRBD1 identical over 8 bases. Germline V gene data show CDR1 as MNHEY and CDR2 as SMNVEV (reference sequence). CDR3 size: 13 residues. Trimming cost V 5 bases and J 9 bases; bases outside gene matches: 8.

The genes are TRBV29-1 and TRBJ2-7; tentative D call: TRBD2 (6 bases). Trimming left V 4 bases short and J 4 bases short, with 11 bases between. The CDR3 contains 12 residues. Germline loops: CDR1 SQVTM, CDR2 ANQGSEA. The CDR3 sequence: CSVGRGIYEQYF. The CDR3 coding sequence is TGCAGCGTTGGCCGGGGGATTTACGAGCAGTACTTC.

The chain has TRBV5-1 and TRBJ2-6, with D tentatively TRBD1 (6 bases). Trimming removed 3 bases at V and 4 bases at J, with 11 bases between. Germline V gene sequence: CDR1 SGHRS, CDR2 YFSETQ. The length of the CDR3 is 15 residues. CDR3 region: CASSYTGRGANVLTF. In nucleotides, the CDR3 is TGCGCCAGCAGCTATACAGGGCGAGGGGCCAACGTCCTGACTTTC. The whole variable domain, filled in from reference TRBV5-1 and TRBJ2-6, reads KAGVTQTPRYLIKTRGQQVTLSCSPISGHRSVSWYQQTPGQGLQFLFEYFSETQRNKGNFPGRFSGRQFSNSRSEMNVSTLELGDSALYLCASSYTGRGANVLTFGAGSRLTVL.

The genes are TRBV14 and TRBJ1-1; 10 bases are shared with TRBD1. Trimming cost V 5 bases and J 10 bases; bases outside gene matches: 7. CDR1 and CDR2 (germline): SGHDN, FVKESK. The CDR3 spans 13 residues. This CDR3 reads CASSKGTGDRAFF. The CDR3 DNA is TGTGCCAGCAGCAAAGGGACAGGGGATCGAGCTTTCTTT.